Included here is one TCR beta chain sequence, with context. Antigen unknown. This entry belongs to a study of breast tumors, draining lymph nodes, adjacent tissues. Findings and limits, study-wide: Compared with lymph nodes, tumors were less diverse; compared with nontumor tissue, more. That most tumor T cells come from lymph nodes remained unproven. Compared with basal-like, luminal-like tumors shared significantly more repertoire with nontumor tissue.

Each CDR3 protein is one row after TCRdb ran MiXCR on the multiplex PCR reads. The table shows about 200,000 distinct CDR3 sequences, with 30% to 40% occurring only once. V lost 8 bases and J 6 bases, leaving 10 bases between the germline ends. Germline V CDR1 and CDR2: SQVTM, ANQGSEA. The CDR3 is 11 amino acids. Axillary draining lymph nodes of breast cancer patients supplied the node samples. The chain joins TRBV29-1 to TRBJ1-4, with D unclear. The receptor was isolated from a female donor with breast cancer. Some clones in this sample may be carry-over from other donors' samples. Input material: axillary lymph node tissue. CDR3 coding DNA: TGCAGCTCCTTCGGGTATGAAAAACTGTTTTTT. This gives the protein CSSFGYEKLFF.